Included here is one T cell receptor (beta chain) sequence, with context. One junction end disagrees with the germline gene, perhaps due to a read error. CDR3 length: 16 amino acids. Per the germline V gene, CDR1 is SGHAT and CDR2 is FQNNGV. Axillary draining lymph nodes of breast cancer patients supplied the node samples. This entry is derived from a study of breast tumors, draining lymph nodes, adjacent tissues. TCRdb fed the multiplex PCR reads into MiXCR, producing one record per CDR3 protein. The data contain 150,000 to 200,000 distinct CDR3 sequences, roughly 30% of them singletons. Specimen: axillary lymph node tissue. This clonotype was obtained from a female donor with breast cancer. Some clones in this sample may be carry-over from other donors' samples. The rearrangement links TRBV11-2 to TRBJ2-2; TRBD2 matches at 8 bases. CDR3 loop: CASSLTGLVSTGELFF. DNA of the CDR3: TGTGCCAGCAGCTTAACGGGACTAGTGAGCACCGGGGAGCTGTTCTTT.